The source of this TCR beta chain is a study of CD8+ T cells in alopecia areata. In each case, RNA was isolated and then reverse transcribed into cDNA as the sequencing template. Libraries were prepared by immunoSEQ multiplex PCR; TCRdb keeps only in-frame clonotypes and omits some of them. The sample carries about 30,000 clones, around 62% recorded once. Study findings and constraints: Alopecia totalis/universalis scalp especially showed more expanded CD8+ clones than normal scalp. It was less clear whether patients shared TCRs than it was in mice, possibly because of HLA. Scalp sample sequencing also detects resident alphabeta T cells of normal skin.

The sorting of PBMCs gave CD4+ and CD8+ T cells. Germline V gene sequence: CDR1 ENHRY, CDR2 SYGVKD. Unmatched junction bases numbered 13, after V lost 4 bases and J lost 9 bases. The CDR3 sequence is 15 residues long. Details on this clone: Antigen specificity is unknown.

This chain joins TRBV10-3 and TRBJ2-7, with TRBD2 matching over 9 bases. The TCR comes from a human donor with alopecia areata. Sequencing was done on a sample of NKG2D-high CD8+ T cells sorted from blood. The CDR3 reads CAISALASGNLGQYF. The CDR3 coding sequence is TGTGCCATCAGTGCCTTAGCTAGCGGGAACCTGGGGCAGTACTTC.